Sequencing of this T cell receptor (beta chain) was carried out in a study of shared clonotypes between healthy human individuals (dated by TCRdb to between 2020 and 2021). Regarding the research as a whole: The cohort comprised two women and a few men aged 18 to 49 years. Each donor's leukapheresis produced roughly between about 0.9 and 9.5 billion PBMCs. Per donor, three plates each were used for CD4 naive and CD4 memory, two for CD8 naive, and one for CD8 memory. To estimate repertoire size and how much clonotypes are shared between individuals, the study performed deep sequencing of blood TCR repertoires from 4 to 6 healthy adults. To increase sequencing depth and limit assay-specific biases, different laboratories used diverse techniques to prepare libraries and sequence TCR repertoires.

The donors were healthy, HIV-negative adults who had no recently reported acute infections or vaccinations. Only Caucasian adults living in Nashville, Tennessee, USA were represented among the donors. CD4+ T cells were enriched by magnetic negative selection, after which naive cells were positively selected on CD45RA and the negative fraction was taken as the memory subset. Blood was collected by leukapheresis, and PBMCs were isolated by Ficoll-Histopaque density gradient centrifugation and then cryopreserved in liquid nitrogen vapor phase. Purity and quantity of every magnetically sorted T cell population were checked by analytical flow cytometry. Each sorted fraction had its genomic DNA isolated and then quantified by UV absorbance on a Nanodrop 2000c. What the authors observed across the whole study: The small number of donors limited the genetic and exposure-history diversity represented. Across a few donors, about 5.2% of naive CD4, around 3.5% of naive CD8, about 2.3% of memory CD4, and 0.4% of memory CD8 clonotypes were shared. Higher generation probabilities were observed for clonotypes shared by all four sorted-subset donors than for non-shared clonotypes. Based on pairwise subsampling, the degree of clonotype sharing among donors was expected to be affected by sequencing depth. Sampling was restricted to blood, and TCR repertoires in tissues likely differ from the TCR repertoires found in blood. Even with the large sequencing depth, rarefaction of the sorted-subset datasets indicated that sequencing was incomplete. Naive subsets generally had larger estimated clonotype richness than memory subsets did.

The CDR1 and CDR2 encoded by the germline V gene (reference sequence) are MNHNY and SVGAGI. The CDR3 sequence holds 14 residues, the cysteine and phenylalanine included. The CDR3 DNA has 42 bases and is translated from base 1. V is reduced by 6 bases and J by 4 bases, leaving a spacing of 16 bases between them. TCR CDR3 regions were amplified from genomic DNA by multiplex PCR using the deep immunoSEQ assay. For each cell subset, the extracted genomic DNA was distributed evenly across all wells of several immunoSEQ 96-well plates, and each plate served as one replicate. For sorted subsets, each replicate PCR was loaded with 200 ng genomic DNA, equivalent to about 33,000 T cell genomes. The purified libraries were quantified using a Qubit 3.0 fluorometer, sized with a Bioanalyzer 2100, and then quantified again using the KAPA Library Quantification kit. A separate single-read 150-cycle Illumina NextSeq 550 flow cell was used to sequence each immunoSEQ 96-well plate. The paper's data handling went like this. Because only junctional sequences without quality scores were contained in the immunoSEQ output, filtering matching that applied to full-length reads could not be performed. Sequences were annotated with PyIR, a Python wrapper for IgBLAST v1.9, using IMGT germline references to assign V/J genes and CDR3. Reads were filtered out if the reads had weak V/J assignments (E-value above 1e-6), no CDR3, stop codons, out-of-frame junctions, or ambiguous translated residues. V3J clonotypes were defined by identical inferred V gene, J gene, and CDR3 amino acid sequence. Percentage overlap between repertoires was computed as shared unique clonotypes divided by the size of the smaller repertoire. RTK rarefaction, the Chao1 estimator, and Recon v2.1 estimates of unobserved clonotypes were used to assess repertoire richness. Generation probabilities for all TCRbeta clonotypes obtained by the gDNA method from several donors were computed using OLGA. This immuneACCESS table, as held by TCRdb, lists in-frame sequences with V and J called but not all clones. Of the missing ones, under half trace to an unresolved V gene in checked studies; the others have no known cause. The V and J calls and clone size are taken from that table; D and trimming were inferred from the DNA. This sample is represented by roughly 2,300,000 clones; roughly 90% of them were singletons. Together, the top ten hold 0.37% of the sample.

Concerning this clone itself: This receptor's antigen is unknown. The record has no base qualities; no much larger clone is one base away.

Recombination joined TRBV6-6 with TRBJ2-7, with a tentative D gene TRBD2 over 6 matching bases. This clonotype was obtained from a young man in good health. Some clones in this sample may be carry-over from other donors' samples. The material sequenced was naive CD4+ T cells from PBMCs. What this sample's cell subset or site label stands for: CD45RA+ positively selected. The nucleotide sequence reads as follows: TGTGCCAGCAGCCCCTACGGGGGAGTGTACGAGCAGTACTTC. It specifies CASSPYGGVYEQYF.